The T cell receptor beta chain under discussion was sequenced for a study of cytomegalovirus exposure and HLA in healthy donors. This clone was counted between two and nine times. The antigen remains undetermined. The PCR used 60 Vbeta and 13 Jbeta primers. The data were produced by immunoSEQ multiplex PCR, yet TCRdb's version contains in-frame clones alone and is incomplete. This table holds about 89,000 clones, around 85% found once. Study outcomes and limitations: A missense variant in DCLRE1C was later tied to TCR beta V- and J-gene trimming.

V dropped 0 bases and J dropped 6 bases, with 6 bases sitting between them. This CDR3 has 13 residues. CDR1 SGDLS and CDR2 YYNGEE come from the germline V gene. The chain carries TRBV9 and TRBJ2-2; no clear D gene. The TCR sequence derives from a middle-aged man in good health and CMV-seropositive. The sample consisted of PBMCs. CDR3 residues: CASSVEPAGELFF. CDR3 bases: TGTGCCAGCAGCGTAGAACCGGCCGGGGAGCTGTTTTTT.